This TCR beta chain was identified during a study of human T cells and chemical hapten exposure. This CDR3 region has 11 residues. V lost 6 bases and J 0 bases, leaving 3 bases between the germline ends. TCRdb re-called the RACE reads through MiXCR, storing one row per CDR3 protein. The table records roughly 150,000 distinct CDR3 sequences, 25% to 35% of them present only once. Of note for this clonotype: Its antigen is unknown.

Time point here: patch test 3, about 24 weeks after DPC sensitization. As for treatment: therapeutic diphenylcyclopropenone sensitization with weekly scalp DPC. Broader study findings: The study found expanded TCRs formed significantly more large CDR3 similarity clusters than controls.

The chain has TRBV12-3 or TRBV12-4 and TRBJ2-7, with D unclear. The sequence came from a woman between 18 and 29 years old with alopecia areata. Some clones in this sample may be carry-over from other donors' samples. The input for sequencing was whole blood, taken in connection with sensitization to the hapten diphenylcyclopropenone (DPC). The CDR3: CASRFSYEQYF. As DNA, the CDR3 is TGTGCCAGCAGGTTCTCCTACGAGCAGTACTTC.